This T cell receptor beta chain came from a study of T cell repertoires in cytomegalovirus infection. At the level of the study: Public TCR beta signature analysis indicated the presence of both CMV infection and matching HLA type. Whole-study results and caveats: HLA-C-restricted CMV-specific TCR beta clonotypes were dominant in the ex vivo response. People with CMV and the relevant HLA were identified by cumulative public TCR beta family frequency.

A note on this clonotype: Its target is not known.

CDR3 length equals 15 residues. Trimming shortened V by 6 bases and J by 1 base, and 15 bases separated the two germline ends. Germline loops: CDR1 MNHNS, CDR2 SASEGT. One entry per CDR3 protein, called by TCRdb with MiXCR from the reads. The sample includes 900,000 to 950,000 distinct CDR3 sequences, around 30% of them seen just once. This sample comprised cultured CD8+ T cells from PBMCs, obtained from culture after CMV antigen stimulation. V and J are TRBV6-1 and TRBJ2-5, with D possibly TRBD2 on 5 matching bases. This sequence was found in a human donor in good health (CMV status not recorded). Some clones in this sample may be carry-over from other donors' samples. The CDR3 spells CASSTSGRVQETQYF. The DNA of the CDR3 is TGTGCCAGCAGCACCTCCGGGCGGGTCCAAGAGACCCAGTACTTC.